The 8 T cell receptor beta chains reported below all come from one sample, sequenced in a study of T cell repertoires in cytomegalovirus infection. One entry per CDR3 protein, called by TCRdb with MiXCR from the reads. The repertoire holds a few hundred thousand distinct CDR3 sequences, with roughly 43% as singletons. Antigens for these TCRs are unknown. The input for sequencing was cultured PBMCs, taken from culture after CMV antigen stimulation. The source is a human donor in good health (CMV status not recorded). Some clones in this sample may be carry-over from other donors' samples.

This clonotype was seen more than once but under ten times. The V gene is TRBV7-2, the J gene TRBJ1-1; D unresolved. The CDR3 loop spans 12 amino acids. Deletions cut 8 bases from V and 8 bases from J, with 15 bases between. Germline CDR1 and CDR2: SGHTA and FQGNSA. The CDR3 sequence: CASQRGEKEAFF. Here the CDR3 DNA reads TGTGCCAGCCAACGAGGAGAGAAAGAAGCTTTCTTT.

The gene calls are TRBV15 and TRBJ2-2; D remains unclear. In germline, CDR1 is LNHNV, CDR2 YYDKDF (reference sequence). V gave up 0 bases and J gave up 5 bases, with 10 bases separating them. This CDR3 comprises 15 residues. The CDR3 loop reads CATSRDRLVTGELFF. The CDR3 DNA sequence: TGTGCCACCAGCAGAGATCGCCTAGTAACCGGGGAGCTGTTTTTT. Using reference TRBV15 and TRBJ2-2 for the parts outside the CDR3, the full variable domain is DAMVIQNPRYQVTQFGKPVTLSCSQTLNHNVMYWYQQKSSQAPKLLFHYYDKDFNNEADTPDNFQSRRPNTSFCFLDIRSPGLGDTAMYLCATSRDRLVTGELFFGEGSRLTVL.

The chain combines TRBV12-3 or TRBV12-4 with TRBJ2-3; the D gene is possibly TRBD1 (5 bases). This CDR3 has 14 amino acids. The V end lost 6 bases, the J end lost 3 bases, and 13 bases lay between the germline ends. Here the CDR3 reads CASSVLGETDTQYF. CDR3 nucleotides: TGTGCCAGCAGCGTTTTAGGGGAAACAGATACGCAGTATTTT.

V and J are TRBV19 and TRBJ1-1; no reliable D call. Trimming shortened V by 8 bases and J by 0 bases, and 16 bases separated the two germline ends. Germline assignment: CDR1 LNHDA and CDR2 SQIVND (reference sequence). The CDR3 is made up of 15 amino acids. Here the CDR3 DNA reads TGTGCCAGTTGTAGGGAGGGTCCACTGAACACTGAAGCTTTCTTT. Its protein is CASCREGPLNTEAFF.

This clonotype appeared a single time. V usage is TRBV19 and J usage is TRBJ2-5; D possibly corresponds to TRBD2 (6 bases). This CDR3 region has 12 residues. V shed 5 bases and J shed 6 bases, with 10 bases lying between them. CDR1 LNHDA and CDR2 SQIVND come from the germline V gene (reference sequence). The CDR3 nucleotides are TGTGCCAGTAGTGATGCGGGAAAGACCCAGTACTTC. Amino acid sequence: CASSDAGKTQYF.

Concerning this clonotype itself: At one end, the junction sequence differs from germline, possibly due to a read error. This rearrangement joins TRBV11-2 to TRBJ2-2, with 8 bases matching TRBD1. CDR1 is SGHAT and CDR2 is FQNNGV in the germline V gene. The CDR3 spans 16 residues. The CDR3 reads CASSVLDRENTEELFF. For the CDR3, the DNA is TGTGCCAGCAGCGTCCTGGACAGGGAGAACACCGAGGAGCTGTTTTTT.

The CDR3 nucleotides read TGTGCCAGCAGCCCCCTAGCGGGGGGGCCCCTCGAGCAGTACTTC. The encoded protein is CASSPLAGGPLEQYF. The V call is TRBV7-2, the J call TRBJ2-7; TRBD2 aligns across 12 bases. CDR3 size: 15 residues. Germline V gene data show CDR1 as SGHTA and CDR2 as FQGNSA. V gave up 5 bases and J gave up 6 bases; unmatched junction bases: 8.

V and J are TRBV4-3 and TRBJ1-2; 7 bases are shared with TRBD1. CDR3 size: 14 residues. The germline CDR1 and CDR2 sequences are LGHNA and YSLEER. Germline trimming cut 5 bases from V and 7 bases from J; bases unmatched to any gene: 10. The chain's CDR3 is CASSYDRELTGYTF. CDR3 in DNA: TGCGCCAGCAGCTATGACAGGGAGTTAACTGGCTACACCTTC.